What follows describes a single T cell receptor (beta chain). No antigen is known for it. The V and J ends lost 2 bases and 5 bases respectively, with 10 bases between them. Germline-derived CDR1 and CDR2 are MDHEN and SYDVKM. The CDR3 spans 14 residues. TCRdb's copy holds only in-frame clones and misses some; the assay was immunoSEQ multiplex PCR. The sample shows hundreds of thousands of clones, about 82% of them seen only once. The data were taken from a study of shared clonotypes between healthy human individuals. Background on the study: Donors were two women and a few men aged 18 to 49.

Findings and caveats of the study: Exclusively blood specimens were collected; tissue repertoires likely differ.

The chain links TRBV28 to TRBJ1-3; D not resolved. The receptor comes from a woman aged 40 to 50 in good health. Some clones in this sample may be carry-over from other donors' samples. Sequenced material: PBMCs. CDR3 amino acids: CASSLKGHRNTIYF. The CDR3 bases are TGTGCCAGCAGTTTAAAAGGGCACAGAAACACCATATATTTT.